Sequencing of this T cell receptor beta chain was carried out in a study of regulatory T cells in long-lasting Graves disease (dated by TCRdb to about 2021). For context, the study as a whole: To count as having persistent Graves' disease, a patient had to have received antithyroid drug treatment for over 5 years with TSH receptor autoantibodies remaining persistently positive. Patients with persistent Graves' disease were compared with patients with newly diagnosed Graves' disease using TCR sequencing and RNA sequencing of peripheral blood. The study was conducted in China and was registered as a clinical trial. A total of roughly 33 samples were covered by TCR sequencing, comprising about 13 persistent and around 20 newly diagnosed Graves' disease patients. Persistent Graves' disease patients in the clinical cohort had taken antithyroid drugs for roughly ten years on average.

Library method: multiplex PCR. The reads were generated on an Illumina HiSeq 4000. CDR3 regions were amplified by Arm-PCR with iRepertoire HTBI primers to construct TCR beta libraries. Before sequencing, the PCR products underwent gel purification. Concerning the study's data processing: Gene usage analysis of CDR3 amino acid clonotypes relied on the roughly 60 TRBV and 15 or so TRBJ segments identified across samples. COPE and FqMerger were used to merge the filtered high-quality paired reads into contigs. Contigs were aligned with BLAST to IMGT TRBV, TRBD and TRBJ reference genes, and CDR3 was defined per IMGT. Any clonotype with a frequency above 0.1% was counted as a highly expanded clone. Shannon entropy served as the measure of repertoire diversity, while the Gini coefficient captured V-J evenness. Public clonotypes were defined as clonotypes shared by more than one individual. The public sequencing data were trimmed at Q25 with fastp and processed into clonotypes with MiXCR by TCRdb, which kept only in-frame beta chains. Rows merge per CDR3 protein into single entries with the most common DNA and genes. In this record, the V and J calls reflect TCRdb's handling and not the investigators' own analysis. A total of roughly 400,000 distinct CDR3 sequences appear in this sample, roughly 20% of them only once. Together, the top ten hold around 21% of the sample.

The time point label on this specimen signifies: persistent/refractory GD, antithyroid drugs over 5 years with positive TRAb. RNA was extracted from PBMCs in TRIzol for both TCR sequencing and RNA sequencing. The diagnosis of Graves' disease followed American Thyroid Association guidelines. Patients were recruited from an endocrinology department in Xi'an, China. From each patient, around 9 milliliters of peripheral blood was collected into an EDTA anticoagulant tube. PBMCs were isolated by Ficoll Paque Plus density gradient separation without further T cell sorting. An Agilent 2100 Bioanalyzer and agarose gel were used to check RNA quality, while a NanoDrop 2000 measured RNA concentration. Ten or more counts support this clonotype. Its recognized antigen is unknown. Base qualities are missing; no much larger clone stands one base away. Study-wide findings and limitations: The authors acknowledged the small sample size as a limitation that may reduce accuracy. Because the primary lesion, thyroid tissue, could not be accessed, the study looked at peripheral blood alone. Sequencing and analysis were restricted to the TCR beta chain. Persistent patients shared more public clonotypes among themselves (roughly 2,700) than newly diagnosed patients did (over 900). Persistent Graves' disease patients showed lower TCR Shannon entropy and fewer highly expanded clones than newly diagnosed patients, suggesting clonal expansion.

The sequencing here drew on peripheral blood mononuclear cells (PBMCs), taken when the disease was refractory, from a patient treated with antithyroid drugs. This sequence was found in a female donor with Graves disease.

The nucleotide sequence is given as TGTGCCAGCAGCCTCCGGATTAGCGGAACTCACACCGGGGAGCTGTTTTTT. Its protein is CASSLRISGTHTGELFF. The rearranged chain carries TRBV11-2 and TRBJ2-2; TRBD2 is a possible D gene, resting on 6 matching bases. The CDR3, cysteine through phenylalanine, is 17 amino acids long. Only the CDR3 region is kept as DNA, spanning 51 bases read in frame from base 1. From the germline V gene, CDR1 is SGHAT and CDR2 is FQNNGV. V and J are truncated by 5 bases and 3 bases respectively, leaving an intervening sequence of 19 bases.